This is a list of T cell receptor beta chains from one sample in a study of blood T cell repertoires in COVID-19. Measured with immunoSEQ multiplex PCR; TCRdb has only the in-frame clones, and not every one. The data contain some 150,000 clones, 80% to 90% of them singletons. Sequences were obtained from peripheral blood. The source is a woman older than 75 with acute or convalescent COVID-19. CDR3s include the opening cysteine and the closing phenylalanine or tryptophan. Each record gives: CDR3 length, V gene, clone size, CDR3 protein. Part of the rows lack a size; the others show once, few, many or a class for expanded clones.

len: 14
v_gene: TRBV11-3
abundance: .
CDR3aa: CASSKADRNTEAFF

len: 14
v_gene: TRBV6-2/TRBV6-3
abundance: .
CDR3aa: CASSRTAGREKLFF

len: 17
v_gene: TRBV12-5
abundance: .
CDR3aa: CASGLWETSYSNQPQHF

len: 15
v_gene: TRBV15
abundance: .
CDR3aa: CATSRDRAANYGYTF

len: 16
v_gene: TRBV5-1
abundance: .
CDR3aa: CASSSGQGTTNEKLFF

len: 14
v_gene: TRBV5-1
abundance: once
CDR3aa: CASSPLAIGDIQYF

len: 15
v_gene: TRBV5-1
abundance: .
CDR3aa: CASSLVRGNTGELFF

len: 14
v_gene: TRBV25-1
abundance: .
CDR3aa: CASSEYYSNQPQHF

len: 16
v_gene: TRBV6-1
abundance: .
CDR3aa: CASSEAEGGRLYEQYF

len: 14
v_gene: TRBV2
abundance: .
CDR3aa: CASSQGGSGNTIYF

len: 13
v_gene: TRBV2
abundance: .
CDR3aa: CASSRGGFTEAFF

len: 17
v_gene: TRBV4-2
abundance: .
CDR3aa: CASSQDSGQGVNQPQHF

len: 16
v_gene: TRBV9
abundance: .
CDR3aa: CASSDRRLPNTGELFF

len: 17
v_gene: TRBV5-1
abundance: .
CDR3aa: CASSQRTAAMGNTEAFF

len: 15
v_gene: TRBV7-9
abundance: .
CDR3aa: CASRRRTSRSDTQYF

len: 15
v_gene: TRBV7-9
abundance: .
CDR3aa: CASSLERGLNYGYTF

len: 13
v_gene: TRBV10-3
abundance: .
CDR3aa: CATRGQDIYEQYF

len: 14
v_gene: TRBV11-2
abundance: .
CDR3aa: CASSTQGAVETQYF

len: 13
v_gene: TRBV6-5
abundance: .
CDR3aa: CASRTGTNQPQHF

len: 15
v_gene: TRBV3-1/TRBV3-2
abundance: .
CDR3aa: CASTPPAGTAYGYTF

len: 17
v_gene: TRBV2
abundance: few
CDR3aa: CAGRAGGGGAAKNIQYF

len: 14
v_gene: TRBV5-6
abundance: .
CDR3aa: CASSLAWREYGYTF

len: 16
v_gene: TRBV6-5
abundance: .
CDR3aa: CASSYSPGNSGNTIYF

len: 18
v_gene: TRBV9
abundance: .
CDR3aa: CASSVGTSGTSSYNEQFF

len: 14
v_gene: TRBV3-1/TRBV3-2
abundance: .
CDR3aa: CASSRSEGGTEAFF

len: 12
v_gene: TRBV6-6
abundance: .
CDR3aa: CASSPRGEKLFF

len: 15
v_gene: TRBV19
abundance: .
CDR3aa: CASSMVGTGMGEQYF

len: 13
v_gene: TRBV5-1
abundance: .
CDR3aa: CASSLDGGEKLFF

len: 18
v_gene: TRBV7-9
abundance: .
CDR3aa: CASSLPVGQAPGNSPLHF

len: 16
v_gene: TRBV18
abundance: .
CDR3aa: CASSPRTGRAKNIQYF

len: 13
v_gene: TRBV6-5
abundance: .
CDR3aa: CASWDRMNTEAFF

len: 16
v_gene: TRBV9
abundance: .
CDR3aa: CASSVATSGGQETQYF

len: 17
v_gene: TRBV11-3
abundance: .
CDR3aa: CASSLVWGVGENTEAFF

len: 19
v_gene: TRBV19
abundance: .
CDR3aa: CASSMSFGGSRGRSPGYTF

len: 14
v_gene: TRBV3-1/TRBV3-2
abundance: .
CDR3aa: CASSQAGTGFGYTF

len: 13
v_gene: TRBV6-6
abundance: .
CDR3aa: CASIRTGNTEAFF

len: 14
v_gene: TRBV27
abundance: .
CDR3aa: CASSKGQGSYEQYF